Below, 30 T cell receptor beta chains from the same sample are listed, as sequenced in a study of CD8+CD57+ T cells in acquired aplastic anemia. For sequencing, patients were chosen who had shown expansion of CD8+CD57+ cells by flow cytometry. Genomic DNA served as template for TCR beta VDJ and CDR3 profiling. TCRdb redid the calling of the reads with MiXCR, one entry per CDR3 protein. The sample shows about 160,000 distinct CDR3 sequences, around 48% of them seen only once. Sequencing used sorted CD4+, CD8+, or CD8+CD57+ T cells (not recorded which) from PBMCs. Every receptor here comes from a human donor with aplastic anemia.

The chain joins TRBV29-1 to TRBJ2-7; 7 nucleotides agree with TRBD2. Losses at the gene ends were 4 bases for V and 7 bases for J; bases not matched to a gene: 16. Germline V gene lookup returns CDR1 SQVTM and CDR2 ANQGSEA. CDR3 length equals 15 residues. The CDR3 reads CSVVRAGVPPNEQYF. CDR3 DNA: TGCAGCGTTGTTCGGGCGGGAGTTCCCCCTAATGAGCAGTACTTC.

The chain carries TRBV7-2 and TRBJ1-6; D gene unclear. The CDR3 loop spans 14 amino acids. Trimming shortened V by 3 bases and J by 3 bases, and 6 bases separated the two germline ends. The germline CDR1 and CDR2 sequences are SGHTA and FQGNSA. This chain's CDR3 is CASSFGYYNSPLHF. CDR3 nucleotides: TGTGCCAGCAGCTTCGGGTACTATAATTCACCCCTCCACTTT. The full variable domain, with the rest looked up from reference TRBV7-2 and TRBJ1-6, is GAGVSQSPSNKVTEKGKDVELRCDPISGHTALYWYRQSLGQGLEFLIYFQGNSAPDKSGLPSDRFSAERTGGSVSTLTIQRTQQEDSAVYLCASSFGYYNSPLHFGNGTRLTVT.

This rearrangement joins TRBV15 to TRBJ2-1; maybe TRBD2 (5 bases). In germline, CDR1 is LNHNV, CDR2 YYDKDF (reference sequence). The CDR3 contains 14 residues. V lost 0 bases and J lost 12, with 15 bases in between. CDR3: CATSRDLTEDGQFF. CDR3 in DNA: TGTGCCACCAGCAGAGATCTTACGGAGGATGGGCAGTTCTTC.

This clonotype was observed many times. V usage is TRBV6-1 and J usage is TRBJ2-5; weak D call: TRBD1 (6 bases). Deletions cut 6 bases from V and 4 bases from J, with 21 bases between. The CDR3 sequence is 16 residues long. Germline V gene data show CDR1 as MNHNS and CDR2 as SASEGT. The CDR3 loop reads CASRPTDRSWGETQYF. The CDR3 DNA reads as TGTGCCAGCAGGCCCACAGACAGGAGCTGGGGAGAGACCCAGTACTTC.

This clonotype was seen at least ten times. The CDR3 protein is CASSLVSREGTYEQYF. In DNA form, the CDR3 reads TGTGCCAGCAGCTTAGTTAGCAGGGAAGGTACCTACGAGCAGTACTTC. J is TRBJ2-7 and V is TRBV7-9, with TRBD1 as a possible D gene (5 bases). There are 16 residues in the CDR3. V lost 1 base and J lost 2, with 15 bases in between. Looked up from germline, CDR1 is SEHNR and CDR2 is FQNEAQ (reference sequence).

This clonotype was picked up a small number of times. The gene calls are TRBV20-1 and TRBJ2-1, with D possibly being TRBD2 (5 bases). The ends were cut back, 0 bases at V and 5 bases at J, with 14 bases in the middle. CDR1 is DFQATT, CDR2 SNEGSKA, per germline (reference sequence). The CDR3 totals 15 residues. The CDR3 DNA follows: TGCAGTGCTAGAGATTTTACTAGTTCCGACAATGAGCAGTTCTTC. Translating gives CSARDFTSSDNEQFF.

The chain uses TRBV20-1 and TRBJ2-7; 9 nucleotides match TRBD1. The CDR3 covers 16 residues. In germline, CDR1 is DFQATT, CDR2 SNEGSKA (reference sequence). Germline trimming cut 3 bases from V and 7 bases from J; bases unmatched to any gene: 16. CDR3 loop: CSARSGTGRWEREQYF. Here the CDR3 DNA reads TGCAGTGCTAGGTCAGGGACAGGGCGGTGGGAGAGAGAGCAGTACTTC.

The chain employs TRBV7-2 and TRBJ2-3; D unclear. V was trimmed by 6 bases and J by 0 bases, leaving 10 bases between them. From germline, CDR1 is SGHTA and CDR2 FQGNSA. This CDR3 spans 14 amino acids. The CDR3 here is CASRGRISTDTQYF. The CDR3 DNA reads TGTGCCAGCAGAGGACGGATTAGCACAGATACGCAGTATTTT. Complete variable domain (other parts from reference TRBV7-2 and TRBJ2-3): GAGVSQSPSNKVTEKGKDVELRCDPISGHTALYWYRQSLGQGLEFLIYFQGNSAPDKSGLPSDRFSAERTGGSVSTLTIQRTQQEDSAVYLCASRGRISTDTQYFGPGTRLTVL.

Regarding this clonotype: An end of the junction differs from the germline gene, which may be a read error. This chain joins TRBV25-1 and TRBJ1-2; TRBD1 might be the D (5 bases). This CDR3 has 12 amino acids. Looked up from germline, CDR1 is MGHDK and CDR2 is SYGVNS. The CDR3 protein is CASTGINYGCTF. The CDR3 coding sequence is TGTGCCAGCACAGGGATAAACTATGGCTGCACCTTC.

The genes are TRBV12-3 or TRBV12-4 and TRBJ1-6; D not resolved. Trimming cost V 1 base and J 10 bases, with 11 bases left between them. The CDR3 has 14 residues. The CDR3 is CASSLDPTFSPLHF. CDR3 DNA sequence: TGTGCCAGCAGTTTAGACCCTACTTTCTCACCCCTCCACTTT.

The CDR3: CASSPSTGRNSPLHF. Written as DNA, the CDR3 is TGTGCCAGCAGCCCTTCGACAGGGAGGAATTCACCCCTCCACTTT. V gene TRBV7-3 combines with J gene TRBJ1-6; 7 bases map to TRBD1. The CDR3 consists of 15 residues. Germline lookup yields CDR1 SGHTA and CDR2 FQGTGA. Trimming took 5 bases from V and 7 from J; bases not matched to a gene: 8.

To note about this clonotype: A clone one base away is much larger, so this may be a read error. This chain links TRBV7-9 with TRBJ2-2, with D possibly TRBD1 on 7 matching bases. Germline-derived CDR1 and CDR2 are SEHNR and FQNEAQ (reference sequence). The CDR3 length is 14 residues. V was trimmed by 8 bases and J by 7 bases, leaving 17 bases between them. The CDR3 protein is CASGTLQGGGELFF. The CDR3 nucleotides are TGTGCCAGCGGCACCCTCCAGGGGGGCGGGGAGCTGTTTTTT.

J is TRBJ1-5 and V is TRBV29-1; tentatively, D is TRBD1 (6 bases). The V end lost 4 bases, the J end lost 1 base, and 11 bases lay between the germline ends. The germline gives CDR1 SQVTM, CDR2 ANQGSEA. The CDR3 covers 14 residues. The CDR3 DNA reads TGCAGCGTTGTAACAGGGTCCAGCAATCAGCCCCAGCATTTT. Its protein product is CSVVTGSSNQPQHF. The full variable domain, in which reference TRBV29-1 and TRBJ1-5 provide the parts outside the CDR3, is SAVISQKPSRDICQRGTSLTIQCQVDSQVTMMFWYRQQPGQSLTLIATANQGSEATYESGFVIDKFPISRPNLTFSTLTVSNMSPEDSSIYLCSVVTGSSNQPQHFGDGTRLSIL.

With respect to this clonotype: Because it lacks the conserved phenylalanine or tryptophan at the end, this CDR3 is likely a read error. V is TRBV11-1 and J is TRBJ2-3, with TRBD1 as a possible D gene (6 bases). Germline CDR1 reads SGHAT; CDR2 reads FQDESV (reference sequence). This CDR3 spans 15 amino acids. The DNA for the CDR3 is TGTGCCGGCAGGGGAGAGGGAATCAGCACAGATACGCAGTATCTT. This encodes CAGRGEGISTDTQYL.

The chain combines TRBV5-1 with TRBJ2-7, with 9 bases matching TRBD1. Germline lookup yields CDR1 SGHRS and CDR2 YFSETQ. Trimming cost V 5 bases and J 5 bases; bases outside gene matches: 8. CDR3 size: 14 residues. CDR3 amino acids: CASRPGQGFDEQYF. The CDR3 DNA follows: TGCGCCAGCAGGCCGGGACAGGGATTCGACGAGCAGTACTTC.

This clonotype was observed a single time. The CDR3 DNA follows: TGTGCCATCACCAGCCCGGGCATGAGCACTGAAGCTTTCTTT. Translating it yields CAITSPGMSTEAFF. The chain carries TRBV10-3 and TRBJ1-1; D remains unclear. Germline assignment: CDR1 ENHRY and CDR2 SYGVKD. V dropped 7 bases and J dropped 4 bases, with 16 bases sitting between them. The CDR3 loop spans 14 amino acids.

The CDR3 nucleotides are TGTGCCAGCAGTTACACCCCCGGGACAGGAGGCAACGAGCAGTACTTC. It specifies CASSYTPGTGGNEQYF. This chain connects TRBV11-2 to TRBJ2-7; 8 nucleotides match TRBD1. CDR3 length: 16 residues. Germline V gene data show CDR1 as SGHAT and CDR2 as FQNNGV. J gave up 5 bases and V 6 bases, and 15 bases lay outside the gene matches.

Details on this clonotype: This sequence may be a read error, since a much larger clone differs from it by one base. V is TRBV6-1 and J is TRBJ1-5; possible D gene TRBD1, 5 bases. Germline loops: CDR1 MNHNS, CDR2 SASEGT. Trimming shortened V by 1 base and J by 6 bases, and 16 bases separated the two germline ends. CDR3 length equals 16 residues. The CDR3, as DNA: TGTGCCAGCAGTGAAGTAGGCGGGGGACTCACTCAGCCCCAGCATTTT. Amino acid sequence: CASSEVGGGLTQPQHF.

V and J are TRBV25-1 and TRBJ2-2; D unclear. CDR1 is MGHDK and CDR2 is SYGVNS in the germline V gene. This CDR3 contains 15 residues. The ends were cut back, 0 bases at V and 1 base at J, with 6 bases in the middle. The CDR3 bases are TGTGCCAGCAGTGAATATGGTCAGAACACCGGGGAGCTGTTTTTT. Translating it yields CASSEYGQNTGELFF.

The rearrangement uses TRBV13 and TRBJ2-3; TRBD2 matches 13 bases. The CDR3 loop spans 19 amino acids. J lost 4 bases, V lost 0 bases, and 10 bases had no gene match. Germline V gives CDR1 PRHDT, CDR2 FYEKMQ (reference sequence). The CDR3 DNA reads as TGTGCCAGCAGCTTAGGACAGGGCCTCGGACTAGCGGGAGCAGATACGCAGTATTTT. Its translation: CASSLGQGLGLAGADTQYF.

This sequence joins TRBV9 and TRBJ1-4, with 7 bases identical to TRBD1. The CDR3 runs to 15 residues. Per the germline V gene, CDR1 is SGDLS and CDR2 is YYNGEE. V lost 0 bases to trimming and J lost 1 base; unmatched junction nucleotides: 0. The CDR3 here is CASSVGQGTNEKLFF. CDR3 sequence (DNA): TGTGCCAGCAGCGTAGGACAGGGAACTAATGAAAAACTGTTTTTT.

The V gene is TRBV3-1, the J gene TRBJ1-1; D might be TRBD1 (5 bases). CDR1 and CDR2 from the germline V gene are LGHDT and YNNKEL (reference sequence). The V and J ends lost 1 base and 4 bases respectively, with 10 bases between them. This CDR3 contains 14 residues. CDR3 nucleotide sequence: TGTGCCAGCAGCCAAGCGGGACCCGCCACTGAAGCTTTCTTT. Translating it yields CASSQAGPATEAFF.

This chain uses TRBV25-1 with TRBJ2-4; 8 nucleotides agree with TRBD1. The CDR3 contains 15 residues. Germline lookup yields CDR1 MGHDK and CDR2 SYGVNS. J gave up 0 bases and V 6 bases, and 4 bases lay outside the gene matches. CDR3 sequence: CASSGQGEAKNIQYF. CDR3 in DNA: TGTGCCAGCAGCGGACAGGGTGAAGCCAAAAACATTCAGTACTTC.

This chain links TRBV4-1 with TRBJ2-7; either TRBD1 or TRBD2 may fit D (6 bases each). Trimming shortened V by 5 bases and J by 6 bases, and 11 bases separated the two germline ends. Germline V gives CDR1 MGHRA, CDR2 YSYEKL. The CDR3 is 12 residues long. CDR3 residues: CASSGRGGEQYF. CDR3 DNA sequence: TGCGCCAGCAGCGGCAGGGGAGGCGAGCAGTACTTC.

With regard to this clonotype: A junction boundary mismatches the germline segment, possibly from a read error. The rearrangement joins TRBV20-1 to TRBJ1-1; D not certain. CDR3 length: 13 residues. Germline V lookup: CDR1 DFQATT, CDR2 SNEGSKA (reference sequence). In DNA form, the CDR3 reads TGCAGTGCTAGAGATCGCGGGGAACGGGCGATCCCCTTT. Residues: CSARDRGERAIPF.

The chain has TRBV2 and TRBJ2-7, with 15 bases fitting TRBD2. V was pared by 7 bases and J by 0 bases, with 10 bases of the junction left unmatched. CDR1 is SNHLY and CDR2 is FYNNEI in the germline V gene. The CDR3 runs 18 residues. In DNA form, the CDR3 reads TGTGCCAGCACGCACGGGACTAGCGGGAGGCCTAGCTCCTACGAGCAGTACTTC. This encodes CASTHGTSGRPSSYEQYF.

This clonotype was counted many times. CDR3 sequence: CASSWGQGAGYTF. CDR3 in DNA: TGTGCCAGCAGCTGGGGACAGGGAGCTGGCTACACCTTC. The chain joins TRBV7-2 to TRBJ1-2; 9 nucleotides match TRBD1. Unmatched junction bases numbered 4, after V lost 4 bases and J lost 7 bases. CDR1 and CDR2 (germline): SGHTA, FQGNSA. The CDR3 covers 13 residues.

This chain joins TRBV6-1 and TRBJ1-2; 8 nucleotides align to TRBD1. Trimming cost V 6 bases and J 4 bases; bases outside gene matches: 13. The CDR3 totals 16 residues. Germline V gene data show CDR1 as MNHNS and CDR2 as SASEGT. This CDR3 reads CASSLTQGEVLYGYTF. In DNA, the CDR3 is TGTGCCAGCAGCCTCACACAGGGGGAAGTCCTCTATGGCTACACCTTC.

Ten or more counts support this clonotype. This chain joins TRBV7-9 and TRBJ2-1, with D possibly TRBD1 on 6 matching bases. The germline V and J ends were trimmed by 8 bases and 6 bases, with 11 bases remaining between them. The CDR3 spans 12 residues. Germline CDR1 SEHNR, CDR2 FQNEAQ (reference sequence). The CDR3 DNA is TGTGCCAGCCGGAAAGGGGGCAATGAGCAGTTCTTC. The encoded protein is CASRKGGNEQFF.

This clonotype was seen at least ten times. Written as DNA, the CDR3 is TGTGCCAGCAGGGCCCTCTATTTCGAGCAGTACTTC. It specifies CASRALYFEQYF. This chain uses TRBV6-1 with TRBJ2-7; D is uncertain. V lost 6 bases to trimming and J lost 6 bases, with 12 bases between them. The CDR3 contains 12 residues. Germline CDR1 MNHNS, CDR2 SASEGT.